This TCR beta chain stems from a study of blood T cell repertoires in COVID-19. Study as a whole: Researchers got acute and convalescent COVID-19 samples from the United States, Italy and Spain. PBMCs, B-cell-depleted T cells, or T cells were the source of the cDNA or gDNA that made up the material.

Germline-derived CDR1 and CDR2 are SGHTA and FQGNSA. Trimming removed 5 bases from V and 10 bases from J, with 21 bases in between. This CDR3 has 15 residues. In the authors' workflow: Using reference gene primer amplification, nucleated cell counts were estimated. Profiling relied on immunoSEQ multiplex PCR, and the TCRdb table lists in-frame clones only, not all of them. The V and J calls and clone size come from that table; D and trimming were worked out from the DNA. The table has more than 110,000 clones, about 89% seen once. The V and J genes are TRBV7-2 and TRBJ2-1, with D possibly being TRBD1 (6 bases). The sequenced sample consisted of peripheral blood. This TCR was recovered from a man aged 60 to 75 with active or convalescent COVID-19. In DNA, the CDR3 is TGTGCCAGCAGCGGCCGTAGGGGGTCCGGGTTCGAGCAGTTCTTC. This sequence encodes CASSGRRGSGFEQFF.